One sample yielded the 24 T cell receptor beta chains listed below, sequenced in a study of shared clonotypes between healthy human individuals. The protocol was immunoSEQ multiplex PCR, while the TCRdb copy is restricted to in-frame clones and leaves out a portion. Here the sample spans 110,000 or so clones, 55% to 70% being singletons. Sequencing was performed on memory CD8+ T cells sorted from blood. Subset of the sample: CD45RO+ cells pooled with CCR7-negative TemRA cells. The receptors shown here come from a woman aged 25 to 39 in good health.

This chain joins TRBV11-2 and TRBJ2-2, with TRBD2 matching over 15 bases. The V gene's germline CDR1 is SGHAT and CDR2 FQNNGV. Trimming took 3 bases from V and 7 from J; bases not matched to a gene: 9. This CDR3 has 18 residues. For the CDR3, the DNA is TGTGCCAGCAGCTTCTGGCGGACTAGCGGGAGGGCCGGCGGGGAGCTGTTTTTT. Residues: CASSFWRTSGRAGGELFF.

The J gene is TRBJ2-7, the V gene TRBV9; 7 bases fit TRBD2. Per the germline V gene, CDR1 is SGDLS and CDR2 is YYNGEE. The junction had 6 bases not matched to a gene; V was cut back by 0 bases and J by 3 bases. The CDR3 has 15 amino acids. CDR3 nucleotide sequence: TGTGCCAGCAGCGTAGGCGGGAGCATCAACTACGAGCAGTACTTC. Its translation is CASSVGGSINYEQYF.

In regard to this clone: An end of the junction differs from the germline gene, which may be a read error. The V call is TRBV2, the J call TRBJ1-2, with TRBD1 matching 7 bases. This CDR3 spans 11 amino acids. Looked up from germline, CDR1 is SNHLY and CDR2 is FYNNEI. The CDR3 is CGGGGFYGYTF. DNA for the CDR3: TGCGGGGGAGGGGGCTTCTATGGCTACACCTTC.

This clone was seen a single time. The chain couples TRBV18 to TRBJ1-2; D is perhaps TRBD1 (5 bases). Germline CDR1 is KGHSH and CDR2 is LQKENI. CDR3 length equals 13 residues. V was cut by 5 bases and J by 0 bases, with 7 bases left in between. The CDR3 loop is CASSEGTNYGYTF. The CDR3 bases are TGTGCCAGCTCAGAGGGGACTAACTATGGCTACACCTTC.

The J gene is TRBJ2-7, the V gene TRBV6-1, with TRBD2 identical over 10 bases. Germline trimming cut 7 bases from V and 2 bases from J; bases unmatched to any gene: 2. CDR1 MNHNS and CDR2 SASEGT come from the germline V gene. This CDR3 is 13 amino acids long. CDR3 in amino acids: CASILAGAYEQYF. The CDR3 region has the DNA TGTGCCAGCATCCTAGCGGGAGCCTACGAGCAGTACTTC.

This clone is judged medium-sized. The chain recombines TRBV6-1 with TRBJ1-5; D is possibly TRBD1 (5 bases). Looked up from germline, CDR1 is MNHNS and CDR2 is SASEGT. The germline V and J ends were trimmed by 3 bases and 13 bases, with 10 bases remaining between them. This CDR3 is 11 amino acids long. The CDR3 region has the DNA TGTGCCAGCAGTGATATGGGGCGTCAGCATTTT. The encoded protein is CASSDMGRQHF.

V usage is TRBV6-1 and J usage is TRBJ1-5, with 11 bases that match TRBD1. The germline V gene encodes CDR1 MNHNS and CDR2 SASEGT. Losses at the gene ends were 1 base for V and 6 bases for J; bases not matched to a gene: 8. The CDR3 covers 17 residues. The CDR3 bases are TGTGCCAGCAGTGAAGGGGACAGGGGGTACTTTGGTCAGCCCCAGCATTTT. Its protein is CASSEGDRGYFGQPQHF.

The chain carries TRBV19 and TRBJ1-1; D not resolved. Looked up from germline, CDR1 is LNHDA and CDR2 is SQIVND (reference sequence). The CDR3 extends over 13 amino acids. V dropped 2 bases and J dropped 1 base, with 5 bases sitting between them. CDR3 sequence reads: CASSIIPNTEAFF. The DNA of the CDR3 is TGTGCCAGTAGTATAATCCCGAACACTGAAGCTTTCTTT.

The rearrangement links TRBV6-5 to TRBJ1-2; D unresolved. This CDR3 is 13 amino acids long. V gave up 2 bases and J gave up 8 bases, with 12 bases separating them. CDR1 and CDR2 (germline): MNHEY, SVGAGI. The CDR3 loop is CASSYRSFGGYTF. The CDR3 DNA reads as TGTGCCAGCAGTTACAGATCCTTCGGAGGCTACACCTTC.

V usage is TRBV5-4 and J usage is TRBJ2-2, with 7 bases that match TRBD1. This CDR3 is built from 16 residues. Germline CDR1 reads SGHNT; CDR2 reads YYREEE (reference sequence). After removal of 3 bases from V and 6 bases from J, the junction contained 11 bases not matched to a gene. The CDR3 bases are TGTGCCAGCAGCTCTCACAGGGGACCCCTGGCCGGGGAGCTGTTTTTT. Translating it yields CASSSHRGPLAGELFF.

The chain joins TRBV6-6 to TRBJ2-5; 8 bases fit TRBD1. The germline CDR1 and CDR2 sequences are MNHNY and SVGAGI (reference sequence). The CDR3 length is 15 residues. V lost 7 bases, J lost 5 bases, and 12 bases stayed unmatched. CDR3 residues: CASNPHRGSRETQYF. DNA for the CDR3: TGTGCCAGCAACCCTCACAGGGGGTCACGGGAGACCCAGTACTTC.

This clone appeared a single time. V is TRBV5-4 and J is TRBJ2-2; D is perhaps TRBD2 (6 bases). CDR1 SGHNT and CDR2 YYREEE come from the germline V gene (reference sequence). CDR3 length: 13 residues. The V end lost 1 base, the J end lost 6 bases, and 7 bases lay between the germline ends. The CDR3 is CASSLWGAGELFF. In DNA form, the CDR3 reads TGTGCCAGCAGCTTGTGGGGGGCCGGGGAGCTGTTTTTT.

The rearrangement links TRBV28 to TRBJ2-1, with D tentatively TRBD2 (6 bases). This CDR3 comprises 16 residues. Trimming took off 5 bases at V and 0 bases at J, with 14 bases between the two ends. CDR1 is MDHEN and CDR2 is SYDVKM in the germline V gene. The DNA for the CDR3 is TGTGCCAGCAGTCTTTACTCGGGGGACTCCTACAATGAGCAGTTCTTC. As protein: CASSLYSGDSYNEQFF.

This clone was seen only once. J is TRBJ1-1 and V is TRBV14; possibly TRBD1 for D (5 bases). The CDR3 spans 19 residues. CDR1 and CDR2 from the germline V gene are SGHDN and FVKESK. Trimming took 2 bases from V and 1 from J, leaving 23 bases between them. The CDR3 region has the DNA TGTGCCAGCAGCCAACTCAGAGGCTTCAGGTTCGGGGGGAACACTGAAGCTTTCTTT. Protein sequence: CASSQLRGFRFGGNTEAFF. The whole variable domain, remainder taken from reference TRBV14 and TRBJ1-1, is EAGVTQFPSHSVIEKGQTVTLRCDPISGHDNLYWYRRVMGKEIKFLLHFVKESKQDESGMPNNRFLAERTGGTYSTLKVQPAELEDSGVYFCASSQLRGFRFGGNTEAFFGQGTRLTVV.

V and J are TRBV5-1 and TRBJ2-7, with 13 nucleotides matching TRBD2. CDR3 length: 14 residues. Per germline, CDR1 SGHRS and CDR2 YFSETQ. V lost 4 bases to trimming and J lost 6 bases; unmatched junction nucleotides: 4. The CDR3 reads CASSTGTSGIEQYF. CDR3 DNA sequence: TGCGCCAGCAGCACAGGGACTAGCGGGATCGAGCAGTACTTC.

The table lists this clone with a few counts. The chain has TRBV28 and TRBJ2-7; possibly TRBD1 for D (5 bases). The ends were cut back, 8 bases at V and 6 bases at J, with 17 bases in the middle. CDR1 and CDR2 from the germline V gene are MDHEN and SYDVKM. CDR3 length equals 13 residues. CDR3 sequence (DNA): TGTGCCAGCGCCTGGGGCTCGACCGGCGAGCAGTACTTC. As protein: CASAWGSTGEQYF. Full variable domain (remainder filled in from reference TRBV28 and TRBJ2-7): DVKVTQSSRYLVKRTGEKVFLECVQDMDHENMFWYRQDPGLGLRLIYFSYDVKMKEKGDIPEGYSVSREKKERFSLILESASTNQTSMYLCASAWGSTGEQYFGPGTRLTVT.

The genes are TRBV5-1 and TRBJ1-5; D is ambiguous. The V end lost 2 bases, the J end lost 0 bases, and 3 bases lay between the germline ends. Germline V lookup: CDR1 SGHRS, CDR2 YFSETQ. This CDR3 has 13 residues. The CDR3 sequence: CASSLVSNQPQHF. Written as DNA, the CDR3 is TGCGCCAGCAGCTTAGTTAGCAATCAGCCCCAGCATTTT.

The chain combines TRBV25-1 with TRBJ2-3, with D hard to call. CDR3 length: 15 amino acids. From germline, CDR1 is MGHDK and CDR2 SYGVNS. With 10 bases removed from V and 3 bases from J, the gap between germline ends came to 20 bases. CDR3 in amino acids: CATSNTGANTDTQYF. CDR3 DNA sequence: TGTGCCACCTCCAATACCGGCGCCAATACAGATACGCAGTATTTT.

The chain carries TRBV28 and TRBJ1-1; perhaps TRBD1 as D (6 bases). The CDR3 is 14 residues long. CDR1 and CDR2 from the germline V gene are MDHEN and SYDVKM. The ends were cut back, 3 bases at V and 3 bases at J, with 11 bases in the middle. The CDR3 is CASSLDSAYTEAFF. DNA for the CDR3: TGTGCCAGCAGTTTGGACAGCGCATACACTGAAGCTTTCTTT.

The CDR3 DNA reads as TGTGCCAGCAGCTCGACAGGGATCTACGAGCAGTACTTC. Translated, it gives CASSSTGIYEQYF. This sequence joins TRBV7-9 and TRBJ2-7; 7 bases line up with TRBD1. This CDR3 is 13 amino acids long. Germline CDR1 reads SEHNR; CDR2 reads FQNEAQ (reference sequence). V trimming: 4 bases; J trimming: 3 bases; junction bases outside the gene matches: 3.

The V gene is TRBV2, the J gene TRBJ2-7; TRBD2 matches at 10 bases. The junction had 7 bases not matched to a gene; V was cut back by 8 bases and J by 3 bases. This CDR3 is 14 amino acids long. CDR1 SNHLY and CDR2 FYNNEI come from the germline V gene. CDR3 protein: CASGASGGDYEQYF. The CDR3 nucleotides are TGTGCCAGCGGGGCTAGCGGGGGAGACTACGAGCAGTACTTC.

The rearrangement links TRBV28 to TRBJ2-7, with D maybe TRBD2 (6 bases). V gave up 3 bases and J gave up 3 bases, with 9 bases separating them. This CDR3 spans 13 amino acids. The germline CDR1 and CDR2 sequences are MDHEN and SYDVKM. CDR3 in amino acids: CASSLGGVYEQYF. The CDR3 DNA follows: TGTGCCAGCAGTTTGGGCGGGGTCTACGAGCAGTACTTC.

V gene TRBV5-5 combines with J gene TRBJ2-7; D might be TRBD2 (5 bases). The germline V gene has CDR1 SGHKS and CDR2 YYEKEE (reference sequence). V was trimmed by 0 bases and J by 7 bases, leaving 14 bases between them. The CDR3 runs 14 residues. The CDR3, as DNA: TGTGCCAGCAGCTTGGAAGGGAGTTCTCAAGAGCAGTACTTC. It yields the protein CASSLEGSSQEQYF.

This clone was picked up a small number of times. This chain joins TRBV6-1 and TRBJ1-2, with TRBD1 identical over 10 bases. The CDR3 runs 15 residues. The V and J ends lost 3 bases and 3 bases, in that order; junction bases with no gene match: 4. Germline assignment: CDR1 MNHNS and CDR2 SASEGT. The chain's CDR3 is CASSEETGGYYGYTF. The CDR3 nucleotides read TGTGCCAGCAGTGAGGAGACAGGGGGCTACTATGGCTACACCTTC.